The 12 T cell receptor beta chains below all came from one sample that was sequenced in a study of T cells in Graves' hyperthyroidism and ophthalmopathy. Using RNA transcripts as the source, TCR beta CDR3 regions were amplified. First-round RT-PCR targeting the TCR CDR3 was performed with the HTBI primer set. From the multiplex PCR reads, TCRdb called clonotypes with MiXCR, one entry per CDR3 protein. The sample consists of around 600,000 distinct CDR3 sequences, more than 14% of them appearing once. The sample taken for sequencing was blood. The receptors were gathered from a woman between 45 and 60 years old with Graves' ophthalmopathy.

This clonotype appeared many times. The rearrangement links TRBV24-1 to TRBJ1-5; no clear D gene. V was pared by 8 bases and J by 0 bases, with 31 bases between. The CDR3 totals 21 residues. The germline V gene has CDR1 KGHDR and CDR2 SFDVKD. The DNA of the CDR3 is TGTGCCACCACCCCCATTCACGGCAGGCCAGATACTTTTCATAGCAATCAGCCCCAGCATTTT. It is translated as CATTPIHGRPDTFHSNQPQHF.

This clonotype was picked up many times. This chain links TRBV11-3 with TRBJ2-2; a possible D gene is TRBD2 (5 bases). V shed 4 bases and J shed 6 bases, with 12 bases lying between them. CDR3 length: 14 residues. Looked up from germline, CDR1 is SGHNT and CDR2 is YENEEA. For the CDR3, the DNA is TGTGCCAGCAGCTCCCTAGGTAGCGCCGGGGAGCTGTTTTTT. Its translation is CASSSLGSAGELFF.

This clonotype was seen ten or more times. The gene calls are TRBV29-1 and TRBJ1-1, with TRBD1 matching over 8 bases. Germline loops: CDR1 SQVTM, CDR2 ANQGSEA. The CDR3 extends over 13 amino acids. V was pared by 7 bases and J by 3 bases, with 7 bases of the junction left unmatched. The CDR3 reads CSASQGEYTEAFF. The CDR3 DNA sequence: TGCAGCGCATCACAGGGGGAGTACACTGAAGCTTTCTTT.

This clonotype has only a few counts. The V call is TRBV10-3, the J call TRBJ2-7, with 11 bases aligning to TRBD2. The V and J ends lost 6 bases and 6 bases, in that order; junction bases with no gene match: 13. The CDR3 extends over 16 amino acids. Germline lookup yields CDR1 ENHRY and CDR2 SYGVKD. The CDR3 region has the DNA TGTGCCATCAGGGGGACTAGCGGTATAAGAGCCGGCGAGCAGTACTTC. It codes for CAIRGTSGIRAGEQYF.

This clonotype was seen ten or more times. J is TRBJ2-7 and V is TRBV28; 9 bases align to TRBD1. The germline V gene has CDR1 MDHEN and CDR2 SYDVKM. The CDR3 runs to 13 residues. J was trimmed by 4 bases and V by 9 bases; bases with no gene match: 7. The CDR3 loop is CASNSGTGYEQYF. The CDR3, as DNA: TGTGCCAGTAACTCCGGGACAGGGTACGAGCAGTACTTC. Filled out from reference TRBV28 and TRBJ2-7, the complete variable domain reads DVKVTQSSRYLVKRTGEKVFLECVQDMDHENMFWYRQDPGLGLRLIYFSYDVKMKEKGDIPEGYSVSREKKERFSLILESASTNQTSMYLCASNSGTGYEQYFGPGTRLTVT.

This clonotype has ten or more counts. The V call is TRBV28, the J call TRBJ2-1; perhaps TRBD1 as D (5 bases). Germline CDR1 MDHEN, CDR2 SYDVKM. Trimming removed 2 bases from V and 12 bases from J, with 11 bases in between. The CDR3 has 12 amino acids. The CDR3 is CASSLIRDPQFF. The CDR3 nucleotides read TGTGCCAGCAGTTTAATCAGGGATCCGCAGTTCTTC.

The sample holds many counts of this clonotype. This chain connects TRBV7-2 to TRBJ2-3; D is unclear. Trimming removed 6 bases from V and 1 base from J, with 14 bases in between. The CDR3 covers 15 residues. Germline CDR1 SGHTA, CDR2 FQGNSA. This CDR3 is CASRPPSLGTDTQYF. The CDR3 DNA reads TGTGCCAGCAGACCACCATCACTGGGCACAGATACGCAGTATTTT.

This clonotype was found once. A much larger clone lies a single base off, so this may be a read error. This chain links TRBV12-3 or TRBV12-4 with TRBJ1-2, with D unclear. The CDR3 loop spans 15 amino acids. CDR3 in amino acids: CASVEGILANYGHTF. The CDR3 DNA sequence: TGTGCCAGCGTGGAAGGGATCCTAGCTAACTATGGCCACACCTTC.

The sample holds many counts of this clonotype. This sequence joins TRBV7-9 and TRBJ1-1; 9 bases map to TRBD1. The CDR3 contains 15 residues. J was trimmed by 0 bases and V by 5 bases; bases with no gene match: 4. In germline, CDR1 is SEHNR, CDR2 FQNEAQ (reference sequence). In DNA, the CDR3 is TGTGCCAGCAGCGTAGACAGGGGGGTGAACACTGAAGCTTTCTTT. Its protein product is CASSVDRGVNTEAFF.

The CDR3 DNA is TGTGCCAGTAGTATAGGGGGGACTAGCGGGAGTTCCCAGTACTTC. Translation gives CASSIGGTSGSSQYF. V is TRBV19 and J is TRBJ2-5, with TRBD2 matching over 14 bases. V lost 1 base to trimming and J lost 9 bases; unmatched junction nucleotides: 4. Germline values: CDR1 LNHDA, CDR2 SQIVND (reference sequence). The CDR3 is 15 residues long.

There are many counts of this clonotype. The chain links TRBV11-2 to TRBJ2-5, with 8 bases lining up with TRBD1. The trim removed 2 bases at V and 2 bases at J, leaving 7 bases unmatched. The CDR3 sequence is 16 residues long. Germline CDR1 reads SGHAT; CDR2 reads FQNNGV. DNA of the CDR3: TGTGCCAGCAGCTTACAGGGGGCCTTGCCTCAAGAGACCCAGTACTTC. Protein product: CASSLQGALPQETQYF.

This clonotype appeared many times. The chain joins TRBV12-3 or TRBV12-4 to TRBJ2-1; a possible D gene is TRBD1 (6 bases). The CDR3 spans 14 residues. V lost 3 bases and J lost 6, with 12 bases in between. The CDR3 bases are TGTGCCAGCAGTTTTGCAGGGGTCCTCAATGAGCAGTTCTTC. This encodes CASSFAGVLNEQFF.